A selection of T cell receptor beta chains follows, all from one sample in a study of blood T cell repertoires in COVID-19. Assay used: immunoSEQ multiplex PCR; TCRdb lists only in-frame clones, some missing. The data contain hundreds of thousands of clones, approximately 92% of them singletons. The sequenced sample was peripheral blood. Source of these receptors: a man aged 18 to 30 with COVID-19, enrolled during active disease. CDR3s include the opening cysteine and the closing phenylalanine or tryptophan. Each record gives: J gene, V gene, CDR3 protein.

>TRBJ2-2|TRBV5-1
CASSLVVSGSTGELFF
>TRBJ1-6|TRBV18
CATAGTGDKGPLHF
>TRBJ1-3|TRBV6-6
CASSYSTTGAGNTIYF
>TRBJ1-1|TRBV5-5
CASSLAQANTEAFF
>TRBJ1-4|TRBV11-2
CASRGTGRGANEKLFF
>TRBJ2-2|TRBV6-5
CASIERENTGELFF
>TRBJ2-1|TRBV28
CAVWTSEYNEQFF
>TRBJ2-5|TRBV24-1
CATSDPGVLETQYF
>TRBJ1-2|TRBV4-2
CASSQGEVRDYGYTF
>TRBJ1-1|TRBV20-1
CSASPRDRVKNTEAFF
>TRBJ2-1|TRBV10-3
CAISESSGIYNEQFF
>TRBJ2-5|TRBV2
CASSPSREETQYF
>TRBJ2-1|TRBV23-1
CASSSRQGSYNEQFF
>TRBJ1-1|TRBV7-9
CASSLVGSVEAFF
>TRBJ1-1|TRBV6-6
CASAHAGVTTEAFF
>TRBJ2-3|TRBV24-1
CATSETGTTRTQYF
>TRBJ1-1|TRBV25-1
CASSDGGANTEAFF
>TRBJ2-1|TRBV30
CAWSVGQWNEQFF
>TRBJ1-5|TRBV19
CASTDRRSALYSNQPQHF
>TRBJ1-2|TRBV5-4
CASSPGQGVGYTF
>TRBJ2-1|TRBV29-1
CSAIRTGGVYNEQFF
>TRBJ2-5|TRBV7-9
CASRYDRNQETQYF
>TRBJ1-1|TRBV3-1/TRBV3-2
CASSRPSRGEAFF
>TRBJ2-4|TRBV19
CASSIEEGAGYIQYF
>TRBJ2-6|TRBV7-3
CASSLFAAGGTGANVLTF
>TRBJ1-2|TRBV2
CAGGQSNYGYTF
>TRBJ1-1|TRBV7-9
CASSPSPGTTYTEAFF
>TRBJ2-5|TRBV5-1
CASSPIGRTAYQETQYF
>TRBJ2-2|TRBV5-4
CASSLLAGDLTGELFF
>TRBJ1-1|TRBV9
CASSATQQGVIAFF
>TRBJ2-1|TRBV29-1
CSVELAGELSNEQFF
>TRBJ2-6|TRBV4-1
CASSPSGVPGANVLTF
>TRBJ2-3|TRBV9
CASKGGSSADTQYF
>TRBJ1-2|TRBV2
CASSDVVRSVDGYTF
>TRBJ2-7|TRBV5-4
CASSLPRGREQYF
>TRBJ1-1|TRBV11-2
CASSPTRTGATEAFF
>TRBJ2-7|TRBV5-6
CASSWDRVNEQYF
>TRBJ1-4|TRBV5-5
CASSGETGTTNEKLFF
>TRBJ2-2|TRBV11-3
CASSLGLGNGELFF
>TRBJ1-2|TRBV7-9
CASSLPGQGGPYGYTF
>TRBJ1-5|TRBV28
CASRGLFRGTSRSNQPQHF